The clone carrying this TCR beta chain was recorded many times. Antigen unknown. This specimen belongs to a study of T cell repertoires in cytomegalovirus infection. About the study: CMV infection and matching HLA type were both indicated by public TCR beta signatures.

MiXCR, run by TCRdb on the reads, gives a single entry per CDR3 protein. The sample lists a few hundred thousand distinct CDR3 sequences; 22% were seen once. Points from the study as a whole: Totalled public TCR beta family frequency picked out people who carried CMV plus the relevant HLA. The ex vivo response was dominated by HLA-C-restricted CMV-specific TCR beta clonotypes.

Germline V lookup: CDR1 SGHVS, CDR2 FQNEAQ. Trimming removed 5 bases from V and 10 bases from J, with 15 bases in between. The CDR3 runs 13 residues. Sequencing was performed on cultured PBMCs, taken from culture after CMV antigen stimulation. The chain couples TRBV7-8 to TRBJ2-1, with D perhaps TRBD2 (5 bases). The clonotype comes from a human donor in good health (CMV status not recorded). Some clones in this sample may be carry-over from other donors' samples. CDR3: CASSLLTSHEQFF. The CDR3 DNA is TGTGCCAGCAGCCTCCTTACTAGTCACGAGCAGTTCTTC.